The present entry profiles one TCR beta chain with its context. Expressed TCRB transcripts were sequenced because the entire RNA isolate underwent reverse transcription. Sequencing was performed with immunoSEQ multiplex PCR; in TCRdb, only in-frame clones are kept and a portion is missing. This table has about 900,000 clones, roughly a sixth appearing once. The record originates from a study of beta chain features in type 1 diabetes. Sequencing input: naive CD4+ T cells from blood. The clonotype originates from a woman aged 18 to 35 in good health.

CDR3 coding DNA: TGCGCCAGCAGCCTTCTGGGACTATCTGTGAATGAGCAGTTCTTC. This codes for CASSLLGLSVNEQFF. The rearrangement uses TRBV5-1 and TRBJ2-1; 7 bases agree with TRBD2. Germline V CDR1 and CDR2: SGHRS, YFSETQ. The length of the CDR3 is 15 residues. V gave up 4 bases and J gave up 7 bases; unmatched junction bases: 11. The full variable domain, its missing parts supplied by reference TRBV5-1 and TRBJ2-1, is KAGVTQTPRYLIKTRGQQVTLSCSPISGHRSVSWYQQTPGQGLQFLFEYFSETQRNKGNFPGRFSGRQFSNSRSEMNVSTLELGDSALYLCASSLLGLSVNEQFFGPGTRLTVL.